The present T cell receptor (beta chain) was sequenced within a study of spatial heterogeneity in lung cancer. The wider study: From matched bulk RNA-seq came a T cell module score, which showed a strong correlation with TCR transcript counts in tumor regions. Study-level points and caveats: Mutation tallies in tumors tracked expanded intratumoral alpha and beta TCR counts.

One entry per CDR3 protein results from TCRdb running MiXCR on the 5' RACE reads. The sample carries 1,300 to 1,500 distinct CDR3 sequences, about a sixth recorded once. Indicated time point: sample taken at primary tumor resection. Donation came from some 73 patients with untreated early-stage non-small cell lung cancer. This CDR3 has 16 amino acids. Germline V gene data show CDR1 as LNHDA and CDR2 as SQIVND (reference sequence). Trimming removed 1 base from V and 1 base from J, with 8 bases in between. For this clonotype: Its specificity is not known. This beta chain turned up in a library designed for alpha chains; as an off-target read, its abundance says little.

The sample in question was lung tumor tissue, obtained at surgery. The chain is built from TRBV19 and TRBJ2-6; D ambiguous. The TCR originated in a male donor with early-stage non-small cell lung cancer. CDR3 loop: CASSIGVLSGANVLTF. The CDR3 nucleotides read TGTGCCAGTAGTATAGGGGTTTTATCTGGGGCCAACGTCCTGACTTTC.